This T cell receptor (beta chain) derives from a study of OX40 agonist ivuxolimab in advanced cancers. Study details: Patients received ivuxolimab, an intravenous treatment, every 2 weeks at 0.01 to 10 mg/kg. Three partial responders included one hepatocellular carcinoma patient and two cutaneous melanoma patients.

The CDR3 has 11 residues. With 6 bases removed from V and 2 bases from J, the gap between germline ends came to 4 bases. Germline CDR1 reads SGHAT; CDR2 reads FQNNGV. TCRdb keeps only in-frame clones here, not all; method: immunoSEQ multiplex PCR. Among roughly 83,000 clones listed, roughly 89% were seen once. The receptor was derived from an adult with an advanced solid tumor such as melanoma, head and neck, liver or kidney cancer. Sequenced here: CD4+ or CD8+ T cells sorted from blood, sampled in a trial of the OX40 agonist ivuxolimab. This chain connects TRBV11-2 to TRBJ2-5; D is unresolved. CDR3 amino acids: CASSKQETQYF. The CDR3 DNA reads as TGTGCCAGCAGTAAACAAGAGACCCAGTACTTC.